The clone carrying this TCR beta chain was detected once. The antigen is unknown. Survey-level resolution applied to immunoSEQ assay v3.0. Only in-frame clones appear in the TCRdb table, and some are missing; sequencing was by immunoSEQ multiplex PCR. The sample comprises 15,000 or so clones, about 77% of which are singletons, and roughly 26% rests with the top ten. At least two post-ART and at least one pre-ART PBMC sample were available for each donor. This record comes from a study of long-term antiretroviral therapy in people with HIV. Findings of the study overall: Upon ART, diversity increased but remained lower than transplant donor controls. Pre-ART clonal expansions dominated every time point's repertoire.

Trimming removed 2 bases at V and 3 bases at J, with 17 bases between. Germline V lookup: CDR1 SGHDT, CDR2 YYEEEE. This CDR3 spans 16 amino acids. This rearrangement joins TRBV5-6 to TRBJ1-1, with a possible D match to TRBD1 (5 bases). Sequences were derived from unsorted PBMCs, sampled 3.1 years after starting antiretroviral therapy. The sequence derives from a man in his forties with HIV. CDR3 nucleotides: TGTGCCAGCAGCTTCCAACCCGAAACGGGGGACACTGAAGCTTTCTTT. It translates to CASSFQPETGDTEAFF.